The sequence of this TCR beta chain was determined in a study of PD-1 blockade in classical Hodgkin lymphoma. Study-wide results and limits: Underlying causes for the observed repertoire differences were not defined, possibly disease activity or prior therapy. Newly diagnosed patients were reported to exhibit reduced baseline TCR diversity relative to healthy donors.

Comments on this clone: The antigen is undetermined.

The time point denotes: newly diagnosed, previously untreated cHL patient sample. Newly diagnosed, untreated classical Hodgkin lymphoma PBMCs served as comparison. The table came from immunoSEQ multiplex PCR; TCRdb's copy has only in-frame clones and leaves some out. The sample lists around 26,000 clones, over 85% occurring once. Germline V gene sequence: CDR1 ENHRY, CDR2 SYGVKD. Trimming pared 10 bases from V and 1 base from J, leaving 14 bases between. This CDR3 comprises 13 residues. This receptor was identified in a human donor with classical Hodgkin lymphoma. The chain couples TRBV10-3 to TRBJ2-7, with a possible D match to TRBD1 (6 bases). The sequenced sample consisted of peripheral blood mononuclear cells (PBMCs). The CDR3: CATNRDISYEQYF. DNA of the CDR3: TGTGCCACCAACCGGGACATATCCTACGAGCAGTACTTC.